These T cell receptor beta chains were read from a single sample in a study of T cells in Graves' hyperthyroidism and ophthalmopathy. TCRdb re-called the multiplex PCR reads through MiXCR, storing one row per CDR3 protein. Of 330,000 or so distinct CDR3 sequences in the sample, about a sixth were seen once. Source material: blood. The receptors derive from a woman in her 40s with Graves' ophthalmopathy. The CDR3 runs from the conserved cysteine through the conserved F or W. The D gene is left open where the match is weak. Only some rows state a clone size, as once, few, many or a class for expanded clones.

D: NA; J: TRBJ1-2; size: many; V: TRBV6-5; CDR3: CASRTAWGYTF; DNA: TGTGCCAGCAGAACAGCCTGGGGCTACACCTTC
D: NA; J: TRBJ1-5; size: many; V: TRBV15; CDR3: CATSRSGGFNQPQHF; DNA: TGTGCCACCAGCAGGTCGGGGGGGTTCAATCAGCCCCAGCATTTT
D: NA; J: TRBJ1-1; size: NA; V: TRBV15; CDR3: CATSRDGARGTEAFF; DNA: TGTGCCACCAGCAGGGACGGGGCTAGGGGCACTGAAGCTTTCTTT
D: TRBD1; J: TRBJ1-2; size: many; V: TRBV3-1; CDR3: CASKLTGNYGYTF; DNA: TGTGCCAGCAAACTGACAGGGAACTATGGCTACACCTTC
D: NA; J: TRBJ1-2; size: many; V: TRBV2; CDR3: CASSPTGSYGYTF; DNA: TGTGCCAGCTCCCCGACAGGATCCTATGGCTACACCTTC
D: TRBD2; J: TRBJ2-5; size: many; V: TRBV12-3/TRBV12-4; CDR3: CASSRTSGSETQYF; DNA: TGTGCCAGCAGTCGGACTAGCGGGAGCGAGACCCAGTACTTC
D: NA; J: TRBJ1-2; size: many; V: TRBV4-3; CDR3: CASSQDAGWENYGYTF; DNA: TGCGCCAGCAGCCAAGATGCAGGGTGGGAGAACTATGGCTACACCTTC
D: TRBD1; J: TRBJ1-1; size: NA; V: TRBV18; CDR3: CASSYGQGLGSSEAFF; DNA: TGTGCCAGCTCATACGGACAGGGCTTGGGTTCCTCTGAAGCTTTCTTT
D: NA; J: TRBJ1-5; size: many; V: TRBV19; CDR3: CASRYGDQPQHF; DNA: TGTGCCAGTAGGTATGGGGATCAGCCCCAGCATTTT
D: TRBD1; J: TRBJ2-7; size: many; V: TRBV7-8; CDR3: CASSFGDRAWEQYF; DNA: TGTGCCAGCAGCTTCGGGGACAGGGCATGGGAGCAGTACTTC
D: TRBD2; J: TRBJ2-4; size: many; V: TRBV5-1; CDR3: CASSLGGLAGVGNIQYF; DNA: TGCGCCAGCAGCTTGGGCGGACTAGCGGGAGTAGGGAACATTCAGTACTTC
D: TRBD1; J: TRBJ1-1; size: many; V: TRBV6-2/TRBV6-3; CDR3: CASSQGAGTEAFF; DNA: TGTGCCAGCAGCCAGGGGGCCGGCACTGAAGCTTTCTTT
D: TRBD1; J: TRBJ1-5; size: NA; V: TRBV6-1; CDR3: CASRRSGTGYQPQHF; DNA: TGTGCCAGCAGAAGGTCCGGGACAGGGTACCAGCCCCAGCATTTT
D: NA; J: TRBJ1-5; size: many; V: TRBV6-1; CDR3: CATSGDMYQPQHF; DNA: TGTGCCACCAGTGGGGATATGTATCAGCCCCAGCATTTT
D: NA; J: TRBJ2-7; size: NA; V: TRBV20-1; CDR3: CSSKFGGTYEQYF; DNA: TGCAGTTCTAAGTTTGGCGGGACCTACGAGCAGTACTTC
D: TRBD2; J: TRBJ2-7; size: many; V: TRBV6-1; CDR3: CASSAGGGRGSYEQYF; DNA: TGTGCCAGCAGCGCGGGCGGGGGACGGGGCTCCTACGAGCAGTACTTC
D: NA; J: TRBJ2-5; size: many; V: TRBV30; CDR3: CAWSEVGETQYF; DNA: TGTGCCTGGAGTGAGGTGGGAGAGACCCAGTACTTC
D: NA; J: TRBJ2-1; size: NA; V: TRBV11-2; CDR3: CASSSLRRTYNEQFF; DNA: TGTGCCAGCAGCTCCTTGCGGCGGACCTACAATGAGCAGTTCTTC
D: NA; J: TRBJ1-5; size: many; V: TRBV27; CDR3: CASSPSRDSNQPQHF; DNA: TGTGCCAGCAGTCCAAGCAGAGACAGCAATCAGCCCCAGCATTTT
D: TRBD1; J: TRBJ2-7; size: NA; V: TRBV6-1; CDR3: CATWTGTEQYF; DNA: TGTGCCACCTGGACAGGGACCGAGCAGTACTTC
D: NA; J: TRBJ2-5; size: many; V: TRBV27; CDR3: CASSFYQSQETQYF; DNA: TGTGCCAGCAGTTTTTATCAGAGCCAAGAGACCCAGTACTTC
D: NA; J: TRBJ1-1; size: NA; V: TRBV5-1; CDR3: CASGEVNTEAFF; DNA: TGCGCCAGCGGGGAAGTGAACACTGAAGCTTTCTTT
D: TRBD1; J: TRBJ2-7; size: many; V: TRBV18; CDR3: CASSPKGTGGNEQYF; DNA: TGTGCCAGCTCACCAAAAGGGACAGGGGGCAACGAGCAGTACTTC
D: TRBD1; J: TRBJ2-2; size: NA; V: TRBV7-6; CDR3: CASSLPGGTGDTGELFF; DNA: TGTGCCAGCAGCCTGCCCGGGGGGACAGGGGATACCGGGGAGCTGTTTTTT
D: NA; J: TRBJ2-7; size: many; V: TRBV28; CDR3: CASDRPGTPGSEQYF; DNA: TGTGCCAGCGACCGCCCCGGGACGCCTGGGTCCGAGCAGTACTTC
D: NA; J: TRBJ1-2; size: NA; V: TRBV6-4; CDR3: CASRHSTEYGYTF; DNA: TGTGCCAGCAGACATTCGACGGAATATGGCTACACCTTC
D: TRBD2; J: TRBJ2-7; size: many; V: TRBV9; CDR3: CASSVGVSGKISYEQYF; DNA: TGTGCCAGCAGCGTAGGGGTTAGCGGGAAAATCTCCTACGAGCAGTACTTC
D: NA; J: TRBJ2-5; size: many; V: TRBV28; CDR3: CASLNGFARARQETQYF; DNA: TGTGCCAGCCTAAATGGATTTGCGAGGGCTCGGCAAGAGACCCAGTACTTC
D: TRBD1; J: TRBJ2-7; size: few; V: TRBV7-9; CDR3: CASSLWTGIISEQYF; DNA: TGTGCCAGCAGCTTATGGACAGGGATTATATCCGAGCAGTACTTC
D: NA; J: TRBJ1-2; size: many; V: TRBV12-3/TRBV12-4; CDR3: CASSLERKGPGGYTF; DNA: TGTGCCAGCAGTTTAGAAAGGAAGGGGCCGGGTGGCTACACCTTC
D: NA; J: TRBJ1-1; size: many; V: TRBV7-2; CDR3: CASSSTPLNTEAFF; DNA: TGTGCCAGCAGCTCAACCCCCCTGAACACTGAAGCTTTCTTT
D: NA; J: TRBJ1-2; size: many; V: TRBV30; CDR3: CAWRSGDFYGYTF; DNA: TGTGCCTGGAGGTCCGGGGACTTCTATGGCTACACCTTC
D: NA; J: TRBJ2-5; size: few; V: TRBV3-1; CDR3: CASSQENLETQYF; DNA: TGTGCCAGCAGCCAAGAAAATTTGGAGACCCAGTACTTC
D: NA; J: TRBJ2-5; size: many; V: TRBV6-1; CDR3: CASSEAPGAGETQYF; DNA: TGTGCCAGCAGTGAAGCGCCGGGGGCGGGGGAGACCCAGTACTTC
D: NA; J: TRBJ2-7; size: few; V: TRBV18; CDR3: CASSPPGRGGNEQYF; DNA: TGTGCCAGCTCACCACCCGGCAGGGGGGGGAACGAGCAGTACTTC
D: NA; J: TRBJ2-7; size: many; V: TRBV11-2; CDR3: CASSSGQVQYF; DNA: TGTGCCAGCAGCTCGGGGCAGGTGCAGTACTTC
D: NA; J: TRBJ1-3; size: few; V: TRBV4-1; CDR3: CASSQEGRPSGNTIYF; DNA: TGCGCCAGCAGCCAAGAGGGGCGGCCTTCTGGAAACACCATATATTTT
D: TRBD2; J: TRBJ2-7; size: NA; V: TRBV2; CDR3: CASSSTSGKGQYF; DNA: TGTGCCAGCAGTTCCACTAGCGGGAAGGGGCAGTACTTC
D: TRBD2; J: TRBJ2-1; size: few; V: TRBV7-3; CDR3: CASSRGGGRPYNEQFF; DNA: TGTGCCAGCAGCAGGGGGGGCGGGAGGCCCTACAATGAGCAGTTCTTC
D: NA; J: TRBJ1-1; size: many; V: TRBV19; CDR3: CATGGGLNTEAFF; DNA: TGTGCCACCGGGGGTGGTTTGAACACTGAAGCTTTCTTT
D: NA; J: TRBJ1-1; size: many; V: TRBV24-1; CDR3: CATSEGLNTEAFF; DNA: TGTGCCACCAGTGAGGGGCTGAACACTGAAGCTTTCTTT
D: NA; J: TRBJ2-2; size: many; V: TRBV30; CDR3: CAWGGPTGELFF; DNA: TGTGCCTGGGGAGGACCGACCGGGGAGCTGTTTTTT
D: NA; J: TRBJ2-5; size: few; V: TRBV6-2/TRBV6-3; CDR3: CASSYSSNGEIRETQYF; DNA: TGTGCCAGCAGTTACTCATCTAACGGAGAAATACGAGAGACCCAGTACTTC
D: TRBD1; J: TRBJ1-1; size: many; V: TRBV5-1; CDR3: CASSLMTGGNTEAFF; DNA: TGCGCCAGCAGCTTAATGACAGGGGGGAACACTGAAGCTTTCTTT
D: NA; J: TRBJ1-5; size: NA; V: TRBV4-1; CDR3: CASSQDGGVSNQPQHF; DNA: TGCGCCAGCAGCCAAGATGGGGGGGTTAGCAATCAGCCCCAGCATTTT
D: NA; J: TRBJ2-2; size: many; V: TRBV29-1; CDR3: CSVVAASPDTGELFF; DNA: TGCAGCGTTGTGGCAGCCTCCCCCGACACCGGGGAGCTGTTTTTT
D: TRBD1; J: TRBJ2-5; size: many; V: TRBV4-2; CDR3: CASSSQGDETQYF; DNA: TGTGCCAGCAGCTCACAGGGGGACGAGACCCAGTACTTC
D: TRBD2; J: TRBJ2-5; size: many; V: TRBV11-1; CDR3: CASSLRPGLAGWETQYF; DNA: TGTGCCAGCAGCTTACGCCCGGGACTAGCGGGATGGGAGACCCAGTACTTC
D: NA; J: TRBJ2-1; size: many; V: TRBV11-2; CDR3: CASSSGLRAIENEQFF; DNA: TGTGCCAGCAGCTCAGGGCTAAGGGCGATAGAAAATGAGCAGTTCTTC
D: NA; J: TRBJ1-2; size: few; V: TRBV12-3/TRBV12-4; CDR3: CAISRDGGYIF; DNA: TGTGCCATCAGCAGGGATGGTGGCTACATCTTC
D: NA; J: TRBJ2-4; size: NA; V: TRBV5-5; CDR3: CASRNHRAKNIQYF; DNA: TGTGCCAGCAGAAATCATAGGGCCAAAAACATTCAGTACTTC
D: NA; J: TRBJ1-2; size: NA; V: TRBV30; CDR3: CAWSAGDSYGYTF; DNA: TGTGCCTGGAGTGCCGGGGACTCCTATGGCTACACCTTC